A single sample is the source of the 21 T cell receptor beta chains below, sequenced in a study of T cell responses to AZD1222 COVID-19 vaccine. Produced via immunoSEQ multiplex PCR; TCRdb's table is partial and in-frame only. The table records about 100,000 clones, nearly 90% of them present only once. The sample consisted of peripheral blood, taken 28 days after the second AZD1222 dose. The origin of the receptors is an adult who received the AZD1222 COVID-19 vaccine.

The V and J genes are TRBV7-8 and TRBJ1-1; D possibly corresponds to TRBD1 (5 bases). The germline CDR1 and CDR2 sequences are SGHVS and FQNEAQ. The CDR3 totals 13 residues. Trimming removed 4 bases at V and 7 bases at J, with 13 bases between. CDR3 nucleotides: TGTGCCAGCAGCTGGGGGGTCCCGGATGAAGCTTTCTTT. Translated, it gives CASSWGVPDEAFF.

This rearrangement joins TRBV7-2 to TRBJ2-7, with D possibly matching TRBD2 (6 bases). The CDR3 sequence is 15 residues long. Deletions cut 1 base from V and 6 bases from J, with 16 bases between. Germline CDR1 and CDR2: SGHTA and FQGNSA. CDR3 sequence (DNA): TGTGCCAGCAGCTTAGGGGCGGGGCGGCCGCTCGAGCAGTACTTC. It translates to CASSLGAGRPLEQYF.

The genes are TRBV10-1 and TRBJ1-4; a possible D gene is TRBD1 (5 bases). The CDR3 has 15 amino acids. Germline V gene data show CDR1 as WNHNN and CDR2 as SYGVQD (reference sequence). V gave up 2 bases and J gave up 7 bases, with 14 bases separating them. In DNA, the CDR3 is TGCGCCAGCAGTGAGCGGGGCCATTCTCGTGAAAAACTGTTTTTT. Residues: CASSERGHSREKLFF.

This clone was picked up a small number of times. The genes are TRBV19 and TRBJ1-5, with TRBD1 identical over 9 bases. From germline, CDR1 is LNHDA and CDR2 SQIVND (reference sequence). The length of the CDR3 is 16 residues. The V and J ends lost 5 bases and 11 bases, in that order; junction bases with no gene match: 16. DNA for the CDR3: TGTGCCAGTAGTCCCGACAGGGGGACTCCTCGGAGGACCCAGCATTTT. The encoded protein is CASSPDRGTPRRTQHF.

The chain joins TRBV6-5 to TRBJ1-4; 9 nucleotides agree with TRBD1. V gave up 7 bases and J gave up 8 bases; unmatched junction bases: 5. This CDR3 has 13 residues. Germline loops: CDR1 MNHEY, CDR2 SVGAGI. In DNA, the CDR3 is TGTGCCAGCATGGGGACAGGGTACGAAAAACTGTTTTTT. It encodes CASMGTGYEKLFF.

The rearrangement links TRBV20-1 to TRBJ1-2, with D uncertain. From germline, CDR1 is DFQATT and CDR2 SNEGSKA (reference sequence). The CDR3 runs 12 residues. The V end lost 3 bases, the J end lost 3 bases, and 8 bases lay between the germline ends. This CDR3 reads CSASLSDYGYTF. CDR3 coding DNA: TGCAGTGCTAGTTTGTCAGACTATGGCTACACCTTC.

This clone was seen repeatedly, ten times or more. DNA for the CDR3: TGTGCCAGTACGCAAGATGTAGCGGGGTACACAGATACGCAGTATTTT. This gives the protein CASTQDVAGYTDTQYF. The V call is TRBV19, the J call TRBJ2-3; 8 nucleotides agree with TRBD2. The CDR3 runs to 16 residues. Germline assignment: CDR1 LNHDA and CDR2 SQIVND (reference sequence). The V and J ends lost 7 bases and 2 bases, in that order; junction bases with no gene match: 11.

This sequence joins TRBV27 and TRBJ1-2, with D possibly matching TRBD1 (6 bases). Germline loops: CDR1 MNHEY, CDR2 SMNVEV (reference sequence). The CDR3 is made up of 15 amino acids. The V end lost 6 bases, the J end lost 4 bases, and 18 bases lay between the germline ends. In nucleotides, the CDR3 is TGTGCCAGCAGCACCCTAGAGGGGGGAAGCTATGGCTACACCTTC. Its translation: CASSTLEGGSYGYTF.

The sample holds one count of this clone. The chain employs TRBV5-1 and TRBJ1-3; D possibly corresponds to TRBD1 (6 bases). With 4 bases removed from V and 4 bases from J, the gap between germline ends came to 15 bases. Germline assignment: CDR1 SGHRS and CDR2 YFSETQ. This CDR3 is built from 15 residues. The DNA for the CDR3 is TGCGCCAGCAGCCTTTCGGGGACAACCGGAAACACCATATATTTT. It translates to CASSLSGTTGNTIYF.

The chain carries TRBV28 and TRBJ2-1; 9 nucleotides line up with TRBD2. There are 15 residues in the CDR3. J lost 4 bases, V lost 5 bases, and 6 bases had no gene match. From germline, CDR1 is MDHEN and CDR2 SYDVKM. The chain's CDR3 is CASSQSSGAYNEQFF. For the CDR3, the DNA is TGTGCCAGCAGTCAGTCTAGCGGGGCTTACAATGAGCAGTTCTTC. Using reference TRBV28 and TRBJ2-1 for the parts outside the CDR3, the full variable domain is DVKVTQSSRYLVKRTGEKVFLECVQDMDHENMFWYRQDPGLGLRLIYFSYDVKMKEKGDIPEGYSVSREKKERFSLILESASTNQTSMYLCASSQSSGAYNEQFFGPGTRLTVL.

The J gene is TRBJ1-1, the V gene TRBV12-3 or TRBV12-4; 7 bases are a match to TRBD1. V lost 4 bases and J lost 6; bases outside the gene matches: 2. The CDR3 is 12 amino acids. CDR3 amino acids: CASSYRGSEAFF. The CDR3 nucleotides read TGTGCCAGCAGTTACAGGGGATCTGAAGCTTTCTTT.

DNA for the CDR3: TGTGCCAGCAGGGGATATGGCTACACCTTC. Its translation: CASRGYGYTF. The chain joins TRBV12-3 or TRBV12-4 to TRBJ1-2, with unresolved D. The V end was cut by 6 bases, the J end by 5 bases, with 4 bases between. The CDR3 is 10 residues long.

The rearrangement uses TRBV18 and TRBJ1-1; TRBD1 matches at 7 bases. V shed 4 bases and J 4 bases; nucleotides not matched to a gene: 9. Germline V gene data show CDR1 as KGHSH and CDR2 as LQKENI. This CDR3 has 15 amino acids. Here the CDR3 reads CASSLQSRQGTEAFF. Written as DNA, the CDR3 is TGTGCCAGCTCACTGCAATCCAGACAGGGCACTGAAGCTTTCTTT.

The chain combines TRBV19 with TRBJ1-5; D remains ambiguous. With 3 bases removed from V and 7 bases from J, the gap between germline ends came to 13 bases. The CDR3 totals 14 residues. Germline CDR1 is LNHDA and CDR2 is SQIVND (reference sequence). CDR3 loop: CASSMTSGGQPQHF. The CDR3 coding sequence is TGTGCCAGTAGTATGACATCGGGAGGACAGCCCCAGCATTTT.

This chain links TRBV19 with TRBJ1-2, with D tentatively TRBD1 (5 bases). There are 13 residues in the CDR3. Trimming took off 5 bases at V and 9 bases at J, with 16 bases between the two ends. Germline assignment: CDR1 LNHDA and CDR2 SQIVND (reference sequence). The CDR3 region has the DNA TGTGCCAGTAGTTCAGGGAAGAAGGAAAGCTACACCTTC. Protein product: CASSSGKKESYTF.

This rearrangement joins TRBV2 to TRBJ2-1, with a weak D call TRBD1 (6 bases). The germline V and J ends were trimmed by 7 bases and 8 bases, with 21 bases remaining between them. Germline lookup yields CDR1 SNHLY and CDR2 FYNNEI. CDR3 length: 15 residues. CDR3: CASTRIQTGSDEQFF. The CDR3 DNA reads TGTGCCAGCACCCGAATACAGACAGGAAGCGATGAGCAGTTCTTC.

In its sample, this clone was seen once. The J gene is TRBJ2-7, the V gene TRBV7-6; D may be TRBD1 or TRBD2 (5 bases each). The CDR3 is 15 residues long. V was cut by 1 base and J by 3 bases, with 13 bases left in between. Germline V CDR1 and CDR2: SGHVS, FNYEAQ. CDR3 coding DNA: TGTGCCAGCAGCTTAGTAGGGACGGAGTTCTACGAGCAGTACTTC. It yields the protein CASSLVGTEFYEQYF.

The CDR3 DNA reads as TGTGCCAGTTCAGGGGAGGGAAGTTGGAGCTACACCTTC. Amino acids: CASSGEGSWSYTF. The chain is built from TRBV19 and TRBJ1-2, with D possibly matching TRBD1 (6 bases). CDR1 is LNHDA, CDR2 SQIVND, per germline (reference sequence). The CDR3 loop spans 13 amino acids. Deletions cut 8 bases from V and 9 bases from J, with 19 bases between.

The chain uses TRBV23-1 and TRBJ2-5; perhaps TRBD2 as D (5 bases). TRBV23-1 is an open reading frame, and its role is uncertain. The CDR3 length is 15 residues. V was cut by 2 bases and J by 3 bases, with 13 bases left in between. In nucleotides, the CDR3 is TGCGCCAGCAGTCAACGGCCGGCCGGGAAAGAGACCCAGTACTTC. This encodes CASSQRPAGKETQYF.

The chain recombines TRBV6-5 with TRBJ1-1, with unresolved D. V was cut by 0 bases and J by 4 bases, with 9 bases left in between. The CDR3 is 14 residues long. The germline gives CDR1 MNHEY, CDR2 SVGAGI. The CDR3 DNA reads TGTGCCAGCAGTTACTCGGGAGGTGGCACTGAAGCTTTCTTT. Residues: CASSYSGGGTEAFF.

V and J are TRBV10-2 and TRBJ2-7; TRBD1 agrees at 12 bases. The germline V gene has CDR1 WSHSY and CDR2 SAAADI. The J segment lost 5 bases and the V segment lost 6 bases, leaving 5 bases of the junction unmatched. This CDR3 has 14 residues. The CDR3 DNA sequence: TGCGCCAGCAGCAGGGACAGGGGGCCGCACGAGCAGTACTTC. Its protein is CASSRDRGPHEQYF.